A selection of T cell receptor beta chains follows, all from one sample in a study of T cells of healthy individuals. TCRdb reanalysed the 5' RACE reads using MiXCR and keeps one entry per CDR3 protein. Of about 100,000 distinct CDR3 sequences listed, approximately 16% are singletons. The receptors shown here come from a human donor in good health. CDR3s include the opening cysteine and the closing phenylalanine or tryptophan. A D gene is named only where the DNA matches it firmly. Rows give clone size only sometimes, using once, few, many, or a class for an expanded clone.

.	TRBV20-1	TRBJ2-7	TRBD2	CSARGGTSGRNYEQYF	TGCAGTGCTAGAGGGGGGACTAGCGGGAGGAATTACGAGCAGTACTTC
.	TRBV28	TRBJ2-7	.	CASSFPDSAPGYEQYF	TGTGCCAGCAGTTTCCCGGACTCTGCTCCTGGGTACGAGCAGTACTTC
.	TRBV4-3	TRBJ1-6	TRBD1	CASSQSRDSHLGSSPLHF	TGCGCCAGCAGCCAATCCAGGGACAGCCACCTCGGGAGTTCACCCCTCCACTTT
.	TRBV6-2/TRBV6-3	TRBJ2-7	.	CASSYSRVYEQYF	TGTGCCAGCAGTTACTCGAGAGTCTACGAGCAGTACTTC
.	TRBV4-1	TRBJ2-1	.	CASSQDIQAVSSYNEQFF	TGCGCCAGCAGCCAAGATATCCAGGCCGTGAGCTCCTACAATGAGCAGTTCTTC
many	TRBV9	TRBJ1-1	.	CASSVALVPNTEAFF	TGTGCCAGCAGCGTAGCTCTGGTCCCGAACACTGAAGCTTTCTTT
medium-sized	TRBV24-1	TRBJ2-3	.	CATSDLAADTDTQYF	TGTGCCACCAGTGATTTAGCGGCCGACACAGATACGCAGTATTTT
.	TRBV6-6	TRBJ1-1	.	CASGVQDTEAFF	TGTGCCAGCGGGGTTCAGGACACTGAAGCTTTCTTT
once	TRBV5-1	TRBJ1-1	.	CASSLEAESTEAFF	TGCGCCAGCAGCTTGGAAGCGGAAAGCACTGAAGCTTTCTTT
few	TRBV4-3	TRBJ1-3	.	CASSQDTGSGNTIYF	TGCGCCAGCAGCCAGGACACAGGGTCGGGAAACACCATATATTTT
.	TRBV6-2/TRBV6-3	TRBJ2-1	TRBD2	CASSTKRGPHYNEQFF	TGTGCCAGCAGTACAAAGCGGGGGCCTCACTACAATGAGCAGTTCTTC
.	TRBV5-1	TRBJ2-2	.	CASSSQDTGELFF	TGCGCCAGCAGCTCCCAAGACACCGGGGAGCTGTTTTTT
.	TRBV27	TRBJ2-2	.	CASSLGASYTGELFF	TGTGCCAGCAGTTTAGGGGCCTCTTACACCGGGGAGCTGTTTTTT
many	TRBV20-1	TRBJ2-5	.	CSAALVETQYF	TGCAGTGCCGCCCTAGTGGAGACCCAGTACTTC
.	TRBV20-1	TRBJ2-1	TRBD2	CSARGVSGRVSNEQFF	TGCAGTGCTAGAGGGGTTAGCGGGAGAGTCTCCAATGAGCAGTTCTTC
many	TRBV5-4	TRBJ2-2	TRBD2	CASRDRLAGDGGELFF	TGTGCCAGCAGGGATAGACTAGCGGGAGACGGCGGGGAGCTGTTTTTT
.	TRBV2	TRBJ2-7	.	CASSDRGDRYEQYF	TGTGCCAGCAGTGATCGGGGGGACAGATACGAGCAGTACTTC
many	TRBV5-4	TRBJ1-1	TRBD1	CASSRDRASVTEAFF	TGTGCCAGCAGCCGGGACAGGGCTTCGGTGACTGAAGCTTTCTTT
many	TRBV20-1	TRBJ2-7	.	CSASQGSGEQYF	TGCAGTGCTAGTCAGGGGTCGGGGGAGCAGTACTTC
.	TRBV7-3	TRBJ2-1	.	CLISLEDTEQFF	TGCCTGATCAGTTTGGAGGATACTGAGCAGTTCTTC
few	TRBV28	TRBJ1-5	TRBD1	CASSSLTGGDQPQHF	TGTGCCAGCAGCTCTCTGACAGGGGGCGACCAGCCCCAGCATTTT
many	TRBV7-9	TRBJ1-1	TRBD1	CASSLGSTGGLDTEAFF	TGTGCCAGCAGCTTAGGGAGTACAGGGGGGTTGGACACTGAAGCTTTCTTT
few	TRBV21-1	TRBJ2-7	.	CASSKQGAGEQYF	TGTGCCAGCAGCAAACAGGGGGCCGGGGAGCAGTACTTC
.	TRBV12-3/TRBV12-4	TRBJ1-4	.	CASSLGGWSNEKLFF	TGTGCCAGCAGTTTGGGGGGCTGGTCTAATGAAAAACTGTTTTTT
few	TRBV12-3/TRBV12-4	TRBJ1-5	.	CASRIDGSNQPQHF	TGTGCCAGCAGGATTGATGGTAGCAATCAGCCCCAGCATTTT
many	TRBV28	TRBJ2-1	TRBD2	CASRGLARYNEQFF	TGTGCCAGCAGGGGACTAGCGAGATACAATGAGCAGTTCTTC
.	TRBV5-1	TRBJ2-1	.	CASSLVGSGFSYNEQFF	TGCGCCAGCAGCTTGGTAGGTAGCGGCTTCTCATACAATGAGCAGTTCTTC
few	TRBV6-1	TRBJ2-1	.	CASSRKGEDNEQFF	TGTGCCAGCAGTAGGAAGGGGGAGGACAATGAGCAGTTCTTC
.	TRBV20-1	TRBJ2-3	.	CSAINFSKDTQYF	TGCAGTGCTATCAACTTTAGTAAAGATACGCAGTATTTT
many	TRBV28	TRBJ2-1	TRBD2	CASSQLTSGRAYNEQFF	TGTGCCAGCAGTCAACTCACTAGCGGGAGGGCTTACAATGAGCAGTTCTTC
many	TRBV6-2/TRBV6-3	TRBJ2-7	.	CASEIYEQYF	TGTGCCAGCGAAATCTACGAGCAGTACTTC
.	TRBV19	TRBJ2-1	.	CASSIVRDSQEQFF	TGTGCCAGTAGTATAGTACGGGACTCCCAAGAGCAGTTCTTC
.	TRBV29-1	TRBJ2-3	.	CSVEDWGDTQYF	TGCAGCGTTGAAGACTGGGGAGATACGCAGTATTTT
many	TRBV6-5	TRBJ2-1	TRBD2	CASRSGTSGFYNEQFF	TGTGCCAGCAGGTCCGGGACTAGCGGATTTTACAATGAGCAGTTCTTC
.	TRBV6-2/TRBV6-3	TRBJ2-5	.	CASSQDFQETQYF	TGTGCCAGCAGCCAGGACTTCCAAGAGACCCAGTACTTC
.	TRBV7-2	TRBJ2-7	.	CASSFQGGYEQYF	TGTGCCAGCAGCTTCCAGGGTGGGTACGAGCAGTACTTC
many	TRBV4-2	TRBJ1-2	.	CASSQVGDQGYTF	TGTGCCAGCAGCCAAGTTGGGGACCAAGGCTACACCTTC
many	TRBV4-1	TRBJ2-3	TRBD2	CASSRPGQREGDTQYF	TGCGCCAGCAGCCGTCCGGGACAGCGGGAGGGTGATACGCAGTATTTT
.	TRBV10-3	TRBJ1-1	.	CAISEGGGARNTEAFF	TGTGCCATCAGTGAGGGGGGGGGGGCGCGTAACACTGAAGCTTTCTTT
few	TRBV28	TRBJ1-1	.	CASSRRAGALTEAFF	TGTGCCAGCAGCCGTCGTGCTGGGGCGCTGACTGAAGCTTTCTTT
few	TRBV29-1	TRBJ1-2	.	CSVEVGDTTNGYTF	TGCAGCGTTGAAGTGGGAGACACCACCAACGGCTACACCTTC
few	TRBV6-1	TRBJ2-4	TRBD2	CASSEEASGIAKNIQYF	TGTGCCAGCAGTGAAGAGGCTAGCGGGATAGCCAAAAACATTCAGTACTTC
few	TRBV3-1	TRBJ2-7	TRBD2	CASSFLAGPYEQYF	TGTGCCAGCAGCTTTCTAGCGGGACCCTACGAGCAGTACTTC
many	TRBV28	TRBJ1-4	TRBD1	CASSVDRGPEKLFF	TGTGCCAGCAGTGTAGACAGGGGGCCTGAAAAACTGTTTTTT
few	TRBV2	TRBJ1-1	.	CASSDGTEAFF	TGTGCCAGCAGTGACGGCACTGAAGCTTTCTTT
.	TRBV3-1	TRBJ2-3	.	CASSHGAPRTDTQYF	TGTGCCAGCAGCCACGGGGCGCCTCGCACAGATACGCAGTATTTT
many	TRBV20-1	TRBJ2-1	.	CSASRGAPSYNEQFF	TGCAGTGCTAGTCGCGGGGCCCCCTCCTACAATGAGCAGTTCTTC
.	TRBV12-3/TRBV12-4	TRBJ2-7	TRBD2	CASSMGGFMSYEQYF	TGTGCCAGCAGCATGGGGGGGTTTATGTCCTACGAGCAGTACTTC
.	TRBV15	TRBJ2-7	.	CATSRPGLYEQYF	TGTGCCACCAGCAGACCGGGCCTCTACGAGCAGTACTTC
many	TRBV18	TRBJ2-7	.	CASSPPVGRSYEQYF	TGTGCCAGCTCACCACCGGTTGGGCGCTCCTACGAGCAGTACTTC
few	TRBV20-1	TRBJ1-5	TRBD1	CSATGGLNQPQHF	TGCAGTGCTACAGGGGGCCTTAATCAGCCCCAGCATTTT
few	TRBV4-3	TRBJ2-1	TRBD1	CASSRQGNNEQFF	TGCGCCAGCAGCCGACAGGGAAACAATGAGCAGTTCTTC
many	TRBV18	TRBJ1-1	.	CASLGDMNTEAFF	TGTGCCAGCCTAGGTGATATGAACACTGAAGCTTTCTTT
.	TRBV6-5	TRBJ2-2	.	CASSGLRTGELFF	TGTGCCAGCAGTGGGCTCCGAACCGGGGAGCTGTTTTTT
.	TRBV27	TRBJ1-1	.	CASRRTANTEAFF	TGTGCCAGCAGGAGGACGGCGAACACTGAAGCTTTCTTT
.	TRBV28	TRBJ2-7	.	CASSPHTPRYEQYF	TGTGCCAGCAGTCCCCACACACCCAGATACGAGCAGTACTTC
.	TRBV28	TRBJ2-5	.	CASRGYRAQETQYF	TGTGCCAGCAGGGGTTACAGAGCTCAAGAGACCCAGTACTTC
few	TRBV20-1	TRBJ2-7	.	CSVEGAPYEQYF	TGCAGTGTGGAGGGGGCTCCCTACGAGCAGTACTTC
.	TRBV14	TRBJ1-2	TRBD1	CASSQGKGANYGYTF	TGTGCCAGCAGCCAAGGGAAGGGGGCAAACTATGGCTACACCTTC
many	TRBV28	TRBJ1-2	TRBD1	CASSLGSGTGGRGYTF	TGTGCCAGCAGTTTAGGATCCGGGACAGGGGGACGTGGCTACACCTTC